Listed here is a single TCR beta chain. The CDR3 is made up of 16 amino acids. Germline assignment: CDR1 MDHEN and CDR2 SYDVKM. V was clipped by 5 bases and J by 0 bases; unmatched bases: 7. This sample is drawn from a study of CD8 T cells in Susac syndrome. Roughly 0.45 to 1 ug RNA was reverse transcribed with random hexamers. Amplification of TCR beta CDR3 by immunoSEQ multiplex PCR spanned 54 Vbeta and 13 Jbeta. MiXCR, run by TCRdb on the immunoSEQ multiplex PCR reads, gives a single entry per CDR3 protein. This table holds about 190,000 distinct CDR3 sequences, roughly 92% found once. The controls were healthy donors who were matched for age and sex. TEMRA cells were FACS-enriched, while CD8+ and CD4+ T cells were negatively isolated.

The gene calls are TRBV28 and TRBJ2-7; 10 nucleotides match TRBD1. This TCR came from a human donor in good health. The sequenced sample consisted of CD4+ T cells from PBMCs. This CDR3 is CASSPAGTGDSYEQYV. CDR3 bases: TGTGCCAGCAGTCCAGCCGGGACAGGGGACTCCTACGAGCAGTACGTC.